The T cell receptor (beta chain) described here comes from a study of technical replicates of blood from several donors. The repertoire was sequenced with immunoSEQ multiplex PCR; TCRdb's copy has only in-frame clones and lacks some. The table records tens of thousands of clones, around 94% of them present only once. V lost 0 bases to trimming and J lost 8 bases, with 7 bases between them. The CDR3 is 12 residues long. CDR1 SEHNR and CDR2 FQNEAQ come from the germline V gene (reference sequence). Sequencing was carried out using T cells isolated from PBMCs. The rearrangement links TRBV7-9 to TRBJ1-1; D unclear. This TCR came from a human donor in good health. CDR3 sequence reads: CASSLAGSEAFF. CDR3 DNA: TGTGCCAGCAGCTTAGCGGGGAGCGAAGCTTTCTTT.